The TCR beta chain under discussion was sequenced for a study of blood T cell repertoires in COVID-19. Looking at the study overall: Samples taken during acute and convalescent COVID-19 were collected in the United States, Italy and Spain.

The data were produced by immunoSEQ multiplex PCR, yet TCRdb's version contains in-frame clones alone and is incomplete. The sample holds about 270,000 clones; roughly nine tenths are singletons and the top ten take over 2%. Recovery meant two consecutive negative NP/OP PCR tests, professional clearance, or resolved symptoms. V lost 7 bases to trimming and J lost 1 base; unmatched junction nucleotides: 7. The V gene's germline CDR1 is MNHEY and CDR2 SVGAGI. The CDR3 contains 15 residues. The source material was PBMCs or T cells enriched from blood (not recorded which). The receptor was derived from a woman between 18 and 29 years old who had recovered from COVID-19. The chain is built from TRBV6-5 and TRBJ2-3; 8 bases align to TRBD2. The CDR3 nucleotides are TGTGCCAGCATTTATAGCGGGGCTGGCACAGATACGCAGTATTTT. Translation: CASIYSGAGTDTQYF.